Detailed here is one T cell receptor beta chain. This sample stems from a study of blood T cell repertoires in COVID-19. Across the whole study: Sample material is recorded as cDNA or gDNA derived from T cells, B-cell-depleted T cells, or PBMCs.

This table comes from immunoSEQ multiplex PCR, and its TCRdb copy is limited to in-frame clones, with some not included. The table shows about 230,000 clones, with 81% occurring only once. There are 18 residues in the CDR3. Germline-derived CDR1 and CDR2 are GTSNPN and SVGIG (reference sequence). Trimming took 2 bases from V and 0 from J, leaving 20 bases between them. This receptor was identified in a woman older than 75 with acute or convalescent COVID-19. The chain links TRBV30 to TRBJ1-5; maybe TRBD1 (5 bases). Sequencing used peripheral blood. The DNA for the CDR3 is TGTGCCTGGAGTCGGGGGGTAGGAGACAAGTATAGCAATCAGCCCCAGCATTTT. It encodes CAWSRGVGDKYSNQPQHF.